The 29 T cell receptor beta chains below were found in one sample sequenced in a study of beta chain features in type 1 diabetes. Reverse transcription of all isolated RNA meant that expressed TCRB transcripts were sequenced. Clones were sequenced by immunoSEQ multiplex PCR, and TCRdb holds only the in-frame ones, with some missing. The sample carries some 160,000 clones, over 7.5% recorded once. The specimen sequenced was central memory CD4+ T cells from blood. The source is a woman under 30 in good health.

The rearrangement links TRBV2 to TRBJ2-7; no definite D call. Germline V CDR1 and CDR2: SNHLY, FYNNEI. Deletions cut 4 bases from V and 1 base from J, with 5 bases between. This CDR3 is built from 12 residues. CDR3 bases: TGTGCCAGCAGTGCCCAGTCCTACGAGCAGTACTTC. Translation: CASSAQSYEQYF.

This clone was recorded at least ten times. J is TRBJ2-1 and V is TRBV11-1; TRBD2 matches 8 bases. Unmatched junction bases numbered 22, after V lost 5 bases and J lost 10 bases. This CDR3 is built from 18 residues. Germline CDR1 is SGHAT and CDR2 is FQDESV (reference sequence). Here the CDR3 reads CASSPFGRLAGPEREQFF. As DNA, the CDR3 is TGTGCCAGCAGCCCGTTCGGTCGGCTAGCGGGTCCCGAAAGGGAGCAGTTCTTC.

This clone was recorded a few times. J is TRBJ2-7 and V is TRBV15; TRBD2 matches at 10 bases. V lost 5 bases, J lost 4 bases, and 5 bases stayed unmatched. The CDR3 covers 14 residues. Germline V gene data show CDR1 as LNHNV and CDR2 as YYDKDF (reference sequence). CDR3 DNA sequence: TGTGCCACCAGCGTCCGGACTAGCGGATACGAGCAGTACTTC. It is translated as CATSVRTSGYEQYF.

This clone was found a few times. This rearrangement joins TRBV6-5 to TRBJ2-7; 8 positions match TRBD1. The V gene end was trimmed by 2 bases and the J gene end by 1 base; junction bases not matched to a gene: 7. The germline gives CDR1 MNHEY, CDR2 SVGAGI. The CDR3 runs 16 residues. The CDR3 protein is CASSYQGRGPSYEQYF. DNA for the CDR3: TGTGCCAGCAGTTACCAAGGCAGGGGGCCGTCCTACGAGCAGTACTTC.

The chain joins TRBV18 to TRBJ1-5; no firm D call. The CDR3 runs 14 residues. Germline CDR1 and CDR2: KGHSH and LQKENI. V lost 7 bases to trimming and J lost 5 bases, with 15 bases between them. The CDR3: CASFTSSPHQPQHF. The CDR3 bases are TGTGCCAGCTTCACCAGTTCACCTCATCAGCCCCAGCATTTT.

For this clone: The same CDR3 arises from other DNA sequences in this sample as well. The chain combines TRBV7-2 with TRBJ2-5; a possible D gene is TRBD1 (6 bases). The CDR3 has 14 amino acids. Germline lookup yields CDR1 SGHTA and CDR2 FQGNSA. Trimming removed 6 bases at V and 2 bases at J, with 13 bases between. This CDR3 reads CASSPGQRQETQYF. CDR3 DNA: TGTGCCAGCAGTCCTGGACAGAGACAAGAGACCCAGTACTTC.

The chain recombines TRBV11-2 with TRBJ1-5, with 8 bases fitting TRBD1. Germline lookup yields CDR1 SGHAT and CDR2 FQNNGV. There are 16 residues in the CDR3. J gave up 5 bases and V 1 base, and 7 bases lay outside the gene matches. The CDR3 DNA reads as TGTGCCAGCAGCTTAGGGGGTCAGGGGGCCGATCAGCCCCAGCATTTT. Translation: CASSLGGQGADQPQHF.

The chain combines TRBV2 with TRBJ1-2; TRBD1 matches 8 bases. Germline CDR1 is SNHLY and CDR2 is FYNNEI. After removal of 5 bases from V and 4 bases from J, the junction contained 3 bases not matched to a gene. The CDR3 consists of 13 residues. The CDR3 spells CASSNRGSYGYTF. The CDR3 region has the DNA TGTGCCAGCAGTAACAGGGGGAGCTATGGCTACACCTTC.

This chain uses TRBV5-5 with TRBJ2-5; D is ambiguous. CDR1 is SGHKS and CDR2 is YYEKEE in the germline V gene (reference sequence). Trimming cost V 4 bases and J 1 base, with 8 bases left between them. The CDR3 covers 13 residues. This chain's CDR3 is CASSQNFQETQYF. The CDR3 coding sequence is TGTGCCAGCAGCCAAAACTTCCAAGAGACCCAGTACTTC.

The gene calls are TRBV30 and TRBJ1-2, with 12 bases that match TRBD1. The CDR3 length is 15 residues. CDR1 is GTSNPN, CDR2 SVGIG, per germline (reference sequence). Trimming took 4 bases from V and 5 from J; bases not matched to a gene: 8. CDR3 amino acids: CAWIPGTGGFYGYTF. The DNA of the CDR3 is TGTGCCTGGATTCCCGGGACAGGGGGCTTTTATGGCTACACCTTC.

This clone has only a few counts. The rearrangement joins TRBV5-4 to TRBJ2-5; 10 nucleotides align to TRBD1. The CDR3 has 14 amino acids. V was clipped by 4 bases and J by 1 base; unmatched bases: 1. CDR1 SGHNT and CDR2 YYREEE come from the germline V gene (reference sequence). CDR3 protein: CASSRQGAQETQYF. As DNA, the CDR3 is TGTGCCAGCAGCCGACAGGGGGCCCAAGAGACCCAGTACTTC.

This clone was recorded a few times. This chain joins TRBV5-1 and TRBJ2-1, with TRBD2 matching over 10 bases. V lost 4 bases and J lost 9; bases outside the gene matches: 7. CDR3 length equals 14 residues. The germline gives CDR1 SGHRS, CDR2 YFSETQ. Written as DNA, the CDR3 is TGCGCCAGCAGCCCTAGCGGGAGATCGGGTGAGCAGTTCTTC. Its protein is CASSPSGRSGEQFF.

This clone was recorded a few times. The chain uses TRBV9 and TRBJ2-2, with a possible D match to TRBD2 (5 bases). Germline loops: CDR1 SGDLS, CDR2 YYNGEE. The ends were cut back, 2 bases at V and 7 bases at J, with 12 bases in the middle. The CDR3 covers 14 residues. CDR3 region: CASSVDTSGGELFF. The CDR3 DNA reads as TGTGCCAGCAGCGTTGACACAAGCGGCGGGGAGCTGTTTTTT.

Comments on this clone: Different DNA sequences within this sample yield the same CDR3. The CDR3 sequence is CASSPQGAGTEAFF. The CDR3 nucleotides read TGTGCCAGCTCACCCCAGGGGGCCGGCACTGAAGCTTTCTTT. The gene calls are TRBV18 and TRBJ1-1, with 8 bases that match TRBD1. With V trimmed by 3 bases and J by 4 bases, 4 bases remained unmatched. The CDR3 sequence is 14 residues long. Germline assignment: CDR1 KGHSH and CDR2 LQKENI.

CDR3 coding DNA: TGCGCCAGCAGCGATGGACAGGGGGACGGTGAAAAACTGTTTTTT. This gives the protein CASSDGQGDGEKLFF. V usage is TRBV5-1 and J usage is TRBJ1-4; TRBD1 agrees at 10 bases. Germline V CDR1 and CDR2: SGHRS, YFSETQ. Germline trimming cut 4 bases from V and 7 bases from J; bases unmatched to any gene: 7. The CDR3 contains 15 residues.

V usage is TRBV7-2 and J usage is TRBJ1-5; tentatively, D is TRBD1 (6 bases). This CDR3 contains 13 residues. Germline V lookup: CDR1 SGHTA, CDR2 FQGNSA. V shed 5 bases and J shed 4 bases, with 9 bases lying between them. The CDR3 DNA is TGTGCCAGCAGCATCAGGGGTAATCAGCCCCAGCATTTT. It codes for CASSIRGNQPQHF.

The V gene is TRBV18, the J gene TRBJ2-5, with D unclear. From germline, CDR1 is KGHSH and CDR2 LQKENI. This CDR3 contains 14 residues. Trimming took off 3 bases at V and 0 bases at J, with 8 bases between the two ends. Here the CDR3 DNA reads TGTGCCAGCTCACCGCTTGAGGACCAAGAGACCCAGTACTTC. Translation: CASSPLEDQETQYF.

This clone has only one observation. The CDR3 sequence: CASSTGTNYGYTF. CDR3 coding DNA: TGTGCCAGCAGTACGGGTACTAACTATGGCTACACCTTC. The chain is built from TRBV27 and TRBJ1-2; no clear D gene. Germline CDR1 is MNHEY and CDR2 is SMNVEV (reference sequence). With 5 bases removed from V and 0 bases from J, the gap between germline ends came to 7 bases. The CDR3 is 13 residues long.

CDR3 nucleotide sequence: TGCGCCAGCAGTAAAAGGTCCCCAGCGGGAGGTAATAAGTTCTACGAGCAGTACTTC. Translation gives CASSKRSPAGGNKFYEQYF. The J gene is TRBJ2-7, the V gene TRBV5-1; 9 nucleotides match TRBD2. In germline, CDR1 is SGHRS, CDR2 YFSETQ. The CDR3 covers 19 residues. The ends lost 5 bases at V and 3 bases at J; junction bases unmatched: 21.

The chain links TRBV4-3 to TRBJ2-5; possible D gene TRBD2, 7 bases. The CDR3 is 13 residues long. The germline gives CDR1 LGHNA, CDR2 YSLEER. The germline V and J ends were trimmed by 4 bases and 4 bases, with 10 bases remaining between them. For the CDR3, the DNA is TGCGCCAGCAGCCCTAGGGGGGGAGAGACCCAGTACTTC. Its protein product is CASSPRGGETQYF.

The chain joins TRBV7-9 to TRBJ1-1, with TRBD1 matching over 7 bases. The germline CDR1 and CDR2 sequences are SEHNR and FQNEAQ (reference sequence). V was pared by 5 bases and J by 1 base, with 4 bases of the junction left unmatched. There are 14 residues in the CDR3. CDR3 residues: CASSPGDRNTEAFF. CDR3 bases: TGTGCCAGCAGCCCCGGGGACAGGAACACTGAAGCTTTCTTT.

V gene TRBV9 combines with J gene TRBJ2-3, with 10 bases lining up with TRBD2. The CDR3 is made up of 14 amino acids. Germline V gene sequence: CDR1 SGDLS, CDR2 YYNGEE. J lost 4 bases, V lost 3 bases, and 2 bases had no gene match. As DNA, the CDR3 is TGTGCCAGCAGCGACGGGACTAGCGCAGATACGCAGTATTTT. This encodes CASSDGTSADTQYF.

The rearrangement links TRBV9 to TRBJ2-5; a weak D match, TRBD2 (5 bases). CDR1 and CDR2 (germline): SGDLS, YYNGEE. The CDR3 is 13 amino acids. V lost 4 bases to trimming and J lost 5 bases, with 12 bases between them. In DNA form, the CDR3 reads TGTGCCAGCAGCCTCGGGGAGTTCGAGACCCAGTACTTC. Translation: CASSLGEFETQYF.

This clone was observed a handful of times. J is TRBJ1-4 and V is TRBV9, with TRBD1 matching over 7 bases. CDR3 length: 15 amino acids. Germline-derived CDR1 and CDR2 are SGDLS and YYNGEE. The trim removed 0 bases at V and 4 bases at J, leaving 3 bases unmatched. CDR3 protein: CASSVGGQYNEKLFF. The DNA for the CDR3 is TGTGCCAGCAGCGTAGGGGGACAGTATAATGAAAAACTGTTTTTT.

This clone occurred a few times. The chain uses TRBV7-2 and TRBJ2-7; a weak D match, TRBD2 (5 bases). The length of the CDR3 is 14 residues. Trimming cost V 8 bases and J 7 bases, with 21 bases left between them. Germline values: CDR1 SGHTA, CDR2 FQGNSA. The CDR3 coding sequence is TGTGCCAGCCGTCTAGGAGGAACCGCTAAAGAGCAGTACTTC. Translating gives CASRLGGTAKEQYF.

The chain is built from TRBV10-2 and TRBJ1-6; 8 bases align to TRBD1. This CDR3 has 13 residues. J was trimmed by 13 bases and V by 5 bases; bases with no gene match: 7. The germline V gene encodes CDR1 WSHSY and CDR2 SAAADI. The CDR3 DNA is TGCGCCAGCAGTCCCGGACAGGGACTTCCCCTCCACTTT. It specifies CASSPGQGLPLHF.

J is TRBJ1-1 and V is TRBV5-1; unclear D gene. CDR3 length equals 14 residues. V was shortened by 4 bases and J by 5 bases, with 15 bases between the two germline ends. Germline V gene data show CDR1 as SGHRS and CDR2 as YFSETQ. The CDR3 loop is CASSANIAGTEAFF. The CDR3 DNA is TGCGCCAGCAGCGCCAATATAGCGGGGACTGAAGCTTTCTTT. Full variable domain (rest looked up from reference TRBV5-1 and TRBJ1-1): KAGVTQTPRYLIKTRGQQVTLSCSPISGHRSVSWYQQTPGQGLQFLFEYFSETQRNKGNFPGRFSGRQFSNSRSEMNVSTLELGDSALYLCASSANIAGTEAFFGQGTRLTVV.

The chain links TRBV7-3 to TRBJ2-3, with TRBD2 matching 8 bases. The CDR3 runs to 15 residues. Trimming cost V 3 bases and J 5 bases; bases outside gene matches: 7. Looked up from germline, CDR1 is SGHTA and CDR2 is FQGTGA. CDR3 sequence reads: CASSFNSGGVDTQYF. The CDR3 DNA reads as TGTGCCAGCAGCTTCAATTCGGGGGGGGTAGATACGCAGTATTTT.

This clone occurred a few times. The chain is built from TRBV30 and TRBJ1-5; maybe TRBD1 (5 bases). Trimming removed 2 bases at V and 4 bases at J, with 9 bases between. The CDR3 totals 13 residues. CDR1 is GTSNPN, CDR2 SVGIG, per germline (reference sequence). CDR3 sequence reads: CAWSYDSNQPQHF. CDR3 sequence (DNA): TGTGCCTGGAGTTACGACAGTAATCAGCCCCAGCATTTT. Using reference TRBV30 and TRBJ1-5 for the parts outside the CDR3, the full variable domain is SQTIHQWPATLVQPVGSPLSLECTVEGTSNPNLYWYRQAAGRGLQLLFYSVGIGQISSEVPQNLSASRPQDRQFILSSKKLLLSDSGFYLCAWSYDSNQPQHFGDGTRLSIL.